The entry below gives a single T cell receptor beta chain sequence along with its context. What it binds is not known. This sample stems from a study of OX40 agonist ivuxolimab in advanced cancers. In the study overall: Mean age approximately 66 years, range about 23 to 80; just over 80% male.

This CDR3 comprises 16 residues. In germline, CDR1 is SGHAT, CDR2 FQNNGV. V was cut by 4 bases and J by 2 bases, with 18 bases left in between. The assay was immunoSEQ multiplex PCR, and TCRdb's table has in-frame clones only and misses some. In the table there are 60,000 to 70,000 clones, under 95% of which are singletons. The study's findings and limits: On average, a greater number of expanded clones characterised CD8+ T cells relative to CD4+.

This TCR was recovered from an adult with an advanced solid tumor such as melanoma, head and neck, liver or kidney cancer. The sample here was CD4+ or CD8+ T cells sorted from blood, taken in a trial of the OX40 agonist ivuxolimab. The chain couples TRBV11-2 to TRBJ2-7, with a tentative D call TRBD2 (6 bases). CDR3 protein: CASSWGVGDSPYEQYF. In DNA, the CDR3 is TGTGCCAGCAGCTGGGGGGTTGGGGATTCCCCCTACGAGCAGTACTTC.